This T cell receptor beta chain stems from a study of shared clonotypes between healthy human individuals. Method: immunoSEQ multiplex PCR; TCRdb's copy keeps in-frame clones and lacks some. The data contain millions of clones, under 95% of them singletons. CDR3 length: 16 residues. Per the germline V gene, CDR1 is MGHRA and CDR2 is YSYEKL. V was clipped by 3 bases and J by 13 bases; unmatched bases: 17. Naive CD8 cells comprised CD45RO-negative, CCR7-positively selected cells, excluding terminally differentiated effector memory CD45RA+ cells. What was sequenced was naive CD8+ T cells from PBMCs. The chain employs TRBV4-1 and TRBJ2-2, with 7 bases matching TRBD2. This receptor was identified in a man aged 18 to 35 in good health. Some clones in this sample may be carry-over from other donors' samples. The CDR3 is CASSQTIGLAEGGLFF. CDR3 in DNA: TGCGCCAGCAGCCAGACGATAGGGCTAGCGGAAGGAGGGCTGTTTTTT.